This T cell receptor (beta chain) appears in the sequencing data of a study of T cell responses to AZD1222 COVID-19 vaccine. Pooled in the analysis were second doses at about 4 or about 12 weeks. Findings and limits, study-wide: Among vaccine-associated CD4 TCRs, coverage spanned spike, with dominance at 160-218 and 743-854. Donors, mostly white British, included more females; clonal diversity was possibly underestimated.

The assay was immunoSEQ multiplex PCR, and TCRdb's table has in-frame clones only and misses some. The sample lists under 150,000 clones, approximately 92% occurring once. Unmatched junction bases numbered 3, after V lost 5 bases and J lost 1 base. CDR3 size: 15 residues. The germline V gene encodes CDR1 MDHEN and CDR2 SYDVKM. With regard to this clone: Its matching antigen is unknown.

The sample here was peripheral blood, taken 28 days after the second AZD1222 dose. The chain links TRBV28 to TRBJ2-1, with TRBD2 matching over 9 bases. The sequence derives from an adult who received the AZD1222 COVID-19 vaccine. DNA of the CDR3: TGTGCCAGCAGTCCACTAGCGGGTTCCTACAATGAGCAGTTCTTC. This gives the protein CASSPLAGSYNEQFF.